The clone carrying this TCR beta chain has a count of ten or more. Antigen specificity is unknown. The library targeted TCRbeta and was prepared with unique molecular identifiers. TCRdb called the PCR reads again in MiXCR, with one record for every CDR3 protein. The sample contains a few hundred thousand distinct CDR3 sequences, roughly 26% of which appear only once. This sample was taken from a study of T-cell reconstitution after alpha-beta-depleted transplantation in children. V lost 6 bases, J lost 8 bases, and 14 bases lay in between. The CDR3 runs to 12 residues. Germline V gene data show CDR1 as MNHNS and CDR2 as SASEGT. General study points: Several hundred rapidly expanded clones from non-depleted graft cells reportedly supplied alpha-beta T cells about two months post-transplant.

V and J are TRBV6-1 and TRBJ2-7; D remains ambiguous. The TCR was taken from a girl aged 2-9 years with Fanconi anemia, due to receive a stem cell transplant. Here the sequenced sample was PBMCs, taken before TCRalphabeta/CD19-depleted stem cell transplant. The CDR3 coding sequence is TGTGCCAGCAGCGCCGGGTCCATCAAGCAGTACTTC. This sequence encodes CASSAGSIKQYF.